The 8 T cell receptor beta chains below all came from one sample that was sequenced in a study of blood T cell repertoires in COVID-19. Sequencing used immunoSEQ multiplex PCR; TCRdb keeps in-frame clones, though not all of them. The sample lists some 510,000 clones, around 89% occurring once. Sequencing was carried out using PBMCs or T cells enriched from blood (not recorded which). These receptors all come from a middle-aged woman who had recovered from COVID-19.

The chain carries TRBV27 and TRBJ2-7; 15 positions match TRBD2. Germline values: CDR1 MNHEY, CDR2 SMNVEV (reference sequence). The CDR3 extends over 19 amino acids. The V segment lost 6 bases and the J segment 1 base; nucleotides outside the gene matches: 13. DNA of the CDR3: TGTGCCAGCAGAGTTTGGGGAGGACTAGCGGGAGGGCGTTCCTACGAGCAGTACTTC. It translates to CASRVWGGLAGGRSYEQYF.

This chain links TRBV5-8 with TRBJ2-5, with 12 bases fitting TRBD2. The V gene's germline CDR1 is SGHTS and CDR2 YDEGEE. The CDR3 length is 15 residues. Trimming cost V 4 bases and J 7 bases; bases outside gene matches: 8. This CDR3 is CASSRRTSGTGTQYF. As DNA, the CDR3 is TGTGCCAGCAGCCGGAGGACTAGCGGGACAGGGACCCAGTACTTC.

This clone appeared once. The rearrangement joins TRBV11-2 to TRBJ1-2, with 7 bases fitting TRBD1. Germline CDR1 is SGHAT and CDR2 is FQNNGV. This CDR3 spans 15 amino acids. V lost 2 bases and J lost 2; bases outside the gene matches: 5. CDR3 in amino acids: CASSLNRGENYGYTF. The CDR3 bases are TGTGCCAGCAGCTTAAACAGGGGCGAGAACTATGGCTACACCTTC.

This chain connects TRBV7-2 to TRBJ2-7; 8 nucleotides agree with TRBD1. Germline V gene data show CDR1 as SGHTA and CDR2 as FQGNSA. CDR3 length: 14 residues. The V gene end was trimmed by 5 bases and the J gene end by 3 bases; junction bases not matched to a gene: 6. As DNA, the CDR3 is TGTGCCAGCAGCACCCGGACAGGGAGCTACGAGCAGTACTTC. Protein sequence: CASSTRTGSYEQYF. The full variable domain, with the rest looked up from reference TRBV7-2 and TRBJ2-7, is GAGVSQSPSNKVTEKGKDVELRCDPISGHTALYWYRQSLGQGLEFLIYFQGNSAPDKSGLPSDRFSAERTGGSVSTLTIQRTQQEDSAVYLCASSTRTGSYEQYFGPGTRLTVT.

The CDR3 sequence is CAWMATSRNYGYTF. CDR3 nucleotides: TGTGCCTGGATGGCGACTAGCCGTAACTATGGCTACACCTTC. The rearrangement uses TRBV30 and TRBJ1-2, with unresolved D. Trimming left V 4 bases short and J 1 base short, with 13 bases between. CDR3 length: 14 amino acids. Germline V gives CDR1 GTSNPN, CDR2 SVGIG (reference sequence).

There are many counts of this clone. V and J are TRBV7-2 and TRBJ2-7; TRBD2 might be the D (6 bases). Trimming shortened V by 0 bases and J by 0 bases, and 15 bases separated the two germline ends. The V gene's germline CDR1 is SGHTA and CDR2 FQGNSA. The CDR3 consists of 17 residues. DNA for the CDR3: TGTGCCAGCAGCTTAGCGCGGGGCAGATATTACTCCTACGAGCAGTACTTC. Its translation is CASSLARGRYYSYEQYF.

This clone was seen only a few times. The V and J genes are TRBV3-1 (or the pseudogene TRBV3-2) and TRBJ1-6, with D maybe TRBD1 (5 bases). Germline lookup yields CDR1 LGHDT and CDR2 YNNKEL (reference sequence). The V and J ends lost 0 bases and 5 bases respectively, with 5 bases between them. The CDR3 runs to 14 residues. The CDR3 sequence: CASSQEQDNSPLHF. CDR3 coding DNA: TGTGCCAGCAGCCAAGAACAGGATAATTCACCCCTCCACTTT.

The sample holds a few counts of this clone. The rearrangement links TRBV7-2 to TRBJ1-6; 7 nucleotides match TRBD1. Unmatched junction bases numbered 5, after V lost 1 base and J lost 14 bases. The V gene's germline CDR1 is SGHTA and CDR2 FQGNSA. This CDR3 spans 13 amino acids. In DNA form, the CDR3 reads TGTGCCAGCAGCTTAGGCCGACAGGGCACCCTCCACTTT. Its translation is CASSLGRQGTLHF. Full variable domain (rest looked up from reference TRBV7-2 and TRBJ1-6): GAGVSQSPSNKVTEKGKDVELRCDPISGHTALYWYRQSLGQGLEFLIYFQGNSAPDKSGLPSDRFSAERTGGSVSTLTIQRTQQEDSAVYLCASSLGRQGTLHFGNGTRLTVT.